These 30 T cell receptor beta chains came from one sample sequenced in a study of blood T cells in healthy people across ages. Using a J-beta primer mix together with a sample-barcoded 5' primer, a second PCR was run for about 7 to 12 cycles. TCRdb reprocessed the 5' RACE reads with MiXCR, giving one entry per CDR3 protein. The sample includes over 950,000 distinct CDR3 sequences, about 53% seen only once; the top ten take 20% to 25%. Sequencing input: blood. The receptors here all came from a woman aged 55-70 years in good health.

The V gene is TRBV3-1, the J gene TRBJ2-3, with D possibly matching TRBD2 (6 bases). Trimming stripped 1 base from V and 6 bases from J, with 14 bases between. Germline V gives CDR1 LGHDT, CDR2 YNNKEL (reference sequence). The CDR3 contains 15 residues. CDR3 residues: CASSQAGVRADTQYF. In DNA form, the CDR3 reads TGTGCCAGCAGCCAAGCGGGAGTAAGGGCGGATACGCAGTATTTT.

This rearrangement joins TRBV4-1 to TRBJ2-5; TRBD2 agrees at 13 bases. The CDR3 is 16 amino acids. J gave up 3 bases and V 3 bases, and 4 bases lay outside the gene matches. The germline CDR1 and CDR2 sequences are MGHRA and YSYEKL. The CDR3 DNA reads as TGCGCCAGCAGCCAGATACTAGCGGGAGGGAAAGAGACCCAGTACTTC. It specifies CASSQILAGGKETQYF.

The rearrangement uses TRBV24-1 and TRBJ2-4; D unresolved. Matching the DNA end better, TRBJ2-7 makes the J call doubtful. The CDR3 covers 13 residues. Per germline, CDR1 KGHDR and CDR2 SFDVKD. The chain's CDR3 is CASSSNPFYEQYF. As DNA, the CDR3 is TGTGCCAGCTCCTCAAATCCCTTTTACGAGCAGTACTTC.

A remark on this clonotype: This may come from a read error, since a much larger clone is one base off. The V gene is TRBV7-9, the J gene TRBJ2-4, with 8 bases lining up with TRBD1. The CDR3 totals 17 residues. The germline V gene encodes CDR1 SEHNR and CDR2 FQNEAQ (reference sequence). CDR3 in DNA: TGTGCCAGCAGCTTAGCGCGGGGACAGGAAAACAAAAACATTCAGCACTTC. Translated: CASSLARGQENKNIQHF.

J is TRBJ1-5 and V is TRBV28; D unresolved. Germline CDR1 and CDR2: MDHEN and SYDVKM. The V end lost 4 bases, the J end lost 8 bases, and 9 bases lay between the germline ends. This CDR3 is 12 amino acids long. CDR3 DNA sequence: TGTGCCAGCAGTTCCCCCGGGAAGCCCCAGCATTTT. This sequence encodes CASSSPGKPQHF.

The chain joins TRBV29-1 to TRBJ2-1, with 11 bases matching TRBD2. Trimming cost V 6 bases and J 5 bases; bases outside gene matches: 6. This CDR3 is built from 14 residues. CDR1 SQVTM and CDR2 ANQGSEA come from the germline V gene. CDR3 bases: TGCAGCGTCACTACTAGCGGGAGCCACAATGAGCAGTTCTTC. This gives the protein CSVTTSGSHNEQFF.

This chain connects TRBV7-8 to TRBJ2-1; D unresolved. The CDR3 consists of 16 residues. Germline V gives CDR1 SGHVS, CDR2 FQNEAQ. V was trimmed by 1 base and J by 0 bases, leaving 10 bases between them. CDR3 DNA: TGTGCCAGCAGCTTAGAGGATGCGCGCTCCTACAATGAGCAGTTCTTC. It encodes CASSLEDARSYNEQFF.

The chain links TRBV20-1 to TRBJ2-2; a weak D match, TRBD1 (5 bases). CDR1 is DFQATT, CDR2 SNEGSKA, per germline (reference sequence). CDR3 length: 14 amino acids. Trimming pared 6 bases from V and 5 bases from J, leaving 16 bases between. Here the CDR3 DNA reads TGCAGTGCGGGGCCCCGACTGGGGACCGGGGAGCTGTTTTTT. Protein product: CSAGPRLGTGELFF.

This clonotype was observed many times. The gene calls are TRBV20-1 and TRBJ2-7; unclear D gene. Trimming left V 5 bases short and J 4 bases short, with 9 bases between. Germline-derived CDR1 and CDR2 are DFQATT and SNEGSKA (reference sequence). This CDR3 has 11 residues. CDR3 region: CSADGRYEQYF. CDR3 sequence (DNA): TGCAGTGCTGATGGCCGATACGAGCAGTACTTC.

This chain connects TRBV5-1 to TRBJ2-5, with D uncertain. This CDR3 comprises 13 residues. Trimming took off 4 bases at V and 4 bases at J, with 11 bases between the two ends. The germline gives CDR1 SGHRS, CDR2 YFSETQ. Written as DNA, the CDR3 is TGCGCCAGCAGCACTCGCGCAGGAGAGACCCAGTACTTC. Amino acid sequence: CASSTRAGETQYF.

The gene calls are TRBV5-6 and TRBJ2-2; D remains unclear. The CDR3 is 16 residues long. Germline V gene data show CDR1 as SGHDT and CDR2 as YYEEEE. Deletions cut 0 bases from V and 0 bases from J, with 9 bases between. The CDR3 nucleotides read TGTGCCAGCAGCTTGGTAGGCACTTCGAACACCGGGGAGCTGTTTTTT. It codes for CASSLVGTSNTGELFF.

This clonotype was recorded a few times. The junction differs from germline at one of its ends, possibly a read error. V and J are TRBV20-1 and TRBJ2-1; TRBD2 agrees at 10 bases. This CDR3 has 14 amino acids. Germline V gene sequence: CDR1 DFQATT, CDR2 SNEGSKA (reference sequence). CDR3 residues: CSARAGGPRDEQFF. DNA of the CDR3: TGCAGTGCAAGAGCGGGAGGGCCCCGCGATGAGCAGTTCTTC.

The genes are TRBV7-2 and TRBJ2-1; tentative D call: TRBD1 (6 bases). CDR3 length: 15 residues. The V end was cut by 2 bases, the J end by 7 bases, with 15 bases between. Germline lookup yields CDR1 SGHTA and CDR2 FQGNSA. The CDR3 reads CASSLLWDKENEQFF. In nucleotides, the CDR3 is TGTGCCAGCAGCTTACTGTGGGACAAGGAGAATGAGCAGTTCTTC.

This clonotype was seen repeatedly, ten times or more. The chain has TRBV30 and TRBJ2-1; a weak D match, TRBD1 (6 bases). The length of the CDR3 is 11 residues. Germline lookup yields CDR1 GTSNPN and CDR2 SVGIG (reference sequence). The germline V and J ends were trimmed by 2 bases and 12 bases, with 11 bases remaining between them. The CDR3 nucleotides are TGTGCCTGGAGTACCCAGGACAGGCAGTTCTTC. Its protein is CAWSTQDRQFF.

The CDR3 nucleotides are TGTGCCAGCAGTTACTCGATAACGGGGCGCAGGACCCAGTACTTC. Translation: CASSYSITGRRTQYF. This chain uses TRBV6-7 with TRBJ2-5; either TRBD1 or TRBD2 may supply D (5 bases each). TRBV6-7 is classed as an ORF, of uncertain function. The V and J ends lost 0 bases and 7 bases respectively, with 15 bases between them. This CDR3 is built from 15 residues.

V gene TRBV20-1 combines with J gene TRBJ2-3; 8 bases are shared with TRBD2. The germline CDR1 and CDR2 sequences are DFQATT and SNEGSKA (reference sequence). J gave up 2 bases and V 0 bases, and 10 bases lay outside the gene matches. The CDR3 is made up of 17 amino acids. CDR3 nucleotides: TGCAGTGCTAGAGATCGGGGCACTAGCGGATACACAGATACGCAGTATTTT. This gives the protein CSARDRGTSGYTDTQYF.

In this sample, this clonotype turned up a few times. The chain recombines TRBV4-1 with TRBJ2-1; 7 bases agree with TRBD2. V was clipped by 1 base and J by 8 bases; unmatched bases: 11. CDR3 size: 16 residues. The V gene's germline CDR1 is MGHRA and CDR2 YSYEKL. The CDR3 DNA sequence: TGCGCCAGCAGCCAAGTTTGGGGCGGGAGTAACGATGAGCAGTTCTTC. This codes for CASSQVWGGSNDEQFF.

The V and J genes are TRBV28 and TRBJ2-7; 10 bases match TRBD2. V dropped 7 bases and J dropped 10; count of bases not matched to a gene: 7. Germline CDR1 is MDHEN and CDR2 is SYDVKM. The CDR3 spans 12 residues. For the CDR3, the DNA is TGTGCCAGCAAGTCTAGCGGGAGCCATCAGTACTTC. It translates to CASKSSGSHQYF.

This sequence joins TRBV20-1 and TRBJ2-1, with TRBD1 matching 9 bases. J was trimmed by 8 bases and V by 6 bases; bases with no gene match: 5. The CDR3 is 12 residues long. Germline CDR1 DFQATT, CDR2 SNEGSKA (reference sequence). CDR3 nucleotide sequence: TGCAGTGCAACCGGGACAGGGTATGAGCAGTTCTTC. This translates into CSATGTGYEQFF.

This clonotype appeared a few times. CDR3 bases: TGTGCCAGCAGTGAGTACTCAGGTAGCGAGCAGTACTTC. This translates into CASSEYSGSEQYF. The V gene is TRBV25-1, the J gene TRBJ2-5, with D unresolved. The last part of the DNA fits TRBJ2-7 better; the J call may be wrong. Looked up from germline, CDR1 is MGHDK and CDR2 is SYGVNS. The CDR3 length is 13 residues.

This clonotype has a single count. The gene calls are TRBV4-1 and TRBJ2-1; D is perhaps TRBD1 (6 bases). V lost 6 bases and J 10 bases, leaving 22 bases between the germline ends. The germline V gene encodes CDR1 MGHRA and CDR2 YSYEKL. The CDR3 is made up of 15 amino acids. The CDR3 DNA reads as TGCGCCAGCAGACCTACTCTGACAGGCTACTACGAGCAGTTCTTC. Protein sequence: CASRPTLTGYYEQFF.

This rearrangement joins TRBV12-3 or TRBV12-4 to TRBJ2-1, with a possible D match to TRBD2 (6 bases). Trimming took 3 bases from V and 8 from J, leaving 14 bases between them. CDR3 size: 14 residues. CDR3 sequence (DNA): TGTGCCAGCAGTTTCGCCGGGAGTGGAGATGAGCAGTTCTTC. This gives the protein CASSFAGSGDEQFF.

This clonotype has just a few counts. This chain connects TRBV25-1 to TRBJ2-6; no firm D call. V lost 2 bases to trimming and J lost 0 bases, with 8 bases between them. CDR3 length equals 16 residues. The germline CDR1 and CDR2 sequences are MGHDK and SYGVNS. CDR3 in DNA: TGTGCCAGCAGTGAACAAAAGAGCTCTGGGGCCAACGTCCTGACTTTC. Encoded protein: CASSEQKSSGANVLTF.

The chain has TRBV15 and TRBJ1-1; D is possibly TRBD1 (5 bases). CDR3 length equals 15 residues. V was trimmed by 0 bases and J by 1 base, leaving 9 bases between them. Germline assignment: CDR1 LNHNV and CDR2 YYDKDF (reference sequence). CDR3 bases: TGTGCCACCAGCAGAGATTGGAGGGGGAACACTGAAGCTTTCTTT. Amino acid sequence: CATSRDWRGNTEAFF.

The J gene is TRBJ1-2, the V gene TRBV12-3 or TRBV12-4; D is ambiguous. The CDR3 is made up of 13 amino acids. V was pared by 6 bases and J by 5 bases, with 13 bases between. The CDR3 here is CASSHGRLYGYTF. The CDR3 DNA reads TGTGCCAGCAGCCACGGACGCCTGTATGGCTACACCTTC.

The V and J genes are TRBV6-6 and TRBJ2-4; the D gene is possibly TRBD2 (6 bases). Per the germline V gene, CDR1 is MNHNY and CDR2 is SVGAGI (reference sequence). With 9 bases removed from V and 6 bases from J, the gap between germline ends came to 12 bases. The CDR3 loop spans 12 amino acids. The CDR3 sequence is CASRSGLNIQYF. The CDR3 DNA follows: TGTGCCAGTCGGAGCGGGCTAAACATTCAGTACTTC.

This clonotype was counted between two and nine times. V and J are TRBV14 and TRBJ1-1; a weak D match, TRBD1 (5 bases). The CDR3 totals 13 residues. Germline CDR1 and CDR2: SGHDN and FVKESK. Deletions cut 3 bases from V and 1 base from J, with 6 bases between. The CDR3 nucleotides read TGTGCCAGCAGCCAGCAGGGGAACACTGAAGCTTTCTTT. This codes for CASSQQGNTEAFF.

This clonotype was observed once. The V call is TRBV21-1, the J call TRBJ2-5; the D call in the table, TRBD1, was not verified against the DNA. TRBV21-1 is an annotated pseudogene. The CDR3 length is 14 residues. CDR3 sequence: CASSDRGRRETQYF. CDR3 DNA sequence: TGTGCCAGCAGCGACAGGGGGCGCAGAGAGACCCAGTACTTC.

This CDR3 is CSVGDSSYNEQFF. As DNA, the CDR3 is TGCAGCGTTGGGGACAGTTCCTACAATGAGCAGTTCTTC. The rearrangement uses TRBV29-1 and TRBJ2-1, with 7 bases lining up with TRBD1. J gave up 1 base and V 4 bases, and 1 base lay outside the gene matches. Germline V CDR1 and CDR2: SQVTM, ANQGSEA. The CDR3 is made up of 13 amino acids.

The chain has TRBV15 and TRBJ2-1; 8 positions agree with TRBD2. Germline loops: CDR1 LNHNV, CDR2 YYDKDF (reference sequence). V lost 0 bases, J lost 15 bases, and 10 bases stayed unmatched. This CDR3 has 14 amino acids. Here the CDR3 DNA reads TGTGCCACCAGCAGAGAAACTAGCGGCCTCCGGCGGTTCTTC. Its protein product is CATSRETSGLRRFF.